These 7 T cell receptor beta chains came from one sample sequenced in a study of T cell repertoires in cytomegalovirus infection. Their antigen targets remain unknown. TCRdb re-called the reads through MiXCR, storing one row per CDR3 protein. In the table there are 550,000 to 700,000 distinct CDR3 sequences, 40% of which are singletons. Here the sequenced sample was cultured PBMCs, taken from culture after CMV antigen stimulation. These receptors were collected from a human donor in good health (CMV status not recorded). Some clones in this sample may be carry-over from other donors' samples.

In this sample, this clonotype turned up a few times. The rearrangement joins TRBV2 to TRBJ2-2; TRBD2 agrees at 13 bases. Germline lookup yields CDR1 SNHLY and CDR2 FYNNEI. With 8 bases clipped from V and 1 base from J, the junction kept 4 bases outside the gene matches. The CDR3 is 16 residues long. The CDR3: CASQTSGRVNTGELFF. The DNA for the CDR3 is TGTGCCAGCCAAACTAGCGGGAGGGTGAACACCGGGGAGCTGTTTTTT.

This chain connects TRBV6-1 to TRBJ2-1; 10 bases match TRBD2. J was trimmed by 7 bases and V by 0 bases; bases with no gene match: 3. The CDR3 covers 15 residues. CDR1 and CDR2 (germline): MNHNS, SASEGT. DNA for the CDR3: TGTGCCAGCAGTGAAGCCAAGCGGGGGGGTAATGAGCAGTTCTTC. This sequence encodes CASSEAKRGGNEQFF.

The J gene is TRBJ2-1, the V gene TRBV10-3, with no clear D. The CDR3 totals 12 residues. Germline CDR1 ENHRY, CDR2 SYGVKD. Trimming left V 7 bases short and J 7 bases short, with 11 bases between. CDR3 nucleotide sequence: TGTGCCATCATGGCTGACCGTAATGAGCAGTTCTTC. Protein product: CAIMADRNEQFF.

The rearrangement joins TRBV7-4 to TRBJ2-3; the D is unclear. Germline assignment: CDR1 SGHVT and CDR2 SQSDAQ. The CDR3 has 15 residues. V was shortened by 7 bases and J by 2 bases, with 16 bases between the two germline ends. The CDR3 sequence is CASTSRSSNTDTQYF. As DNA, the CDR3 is TGTGCCAGCACCTCACGAAGCAGTAACACAGATACGCAGTATTTT.

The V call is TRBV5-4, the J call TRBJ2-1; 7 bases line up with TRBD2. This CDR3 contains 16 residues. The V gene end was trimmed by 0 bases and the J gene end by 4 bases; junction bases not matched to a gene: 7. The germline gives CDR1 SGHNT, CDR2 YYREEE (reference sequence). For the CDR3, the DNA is TGTGCCAGCAGCTTGGCCAGCGGGGCCATATACAATGAGCAGTTCTTC. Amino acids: CASSLASGAIYNEQFF.

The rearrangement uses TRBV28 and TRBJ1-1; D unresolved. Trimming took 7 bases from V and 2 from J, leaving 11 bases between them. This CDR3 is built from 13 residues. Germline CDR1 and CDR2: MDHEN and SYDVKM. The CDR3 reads CASTKGLNTEAFF. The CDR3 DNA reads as TGTGCCAGCACCAAAGGACTAAACACTGAAGCTTTCTTT. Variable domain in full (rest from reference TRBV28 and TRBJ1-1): DVKVTQSSRYLVKRTGEKVFLECVQDMDHENMFWYRQDPGLGLRLIYFSYDVKMKEKGDIPEGYSVSREKKERFSLILESASTNQTSMYLCASTKGLNTEAFFGQGTRLTVV.

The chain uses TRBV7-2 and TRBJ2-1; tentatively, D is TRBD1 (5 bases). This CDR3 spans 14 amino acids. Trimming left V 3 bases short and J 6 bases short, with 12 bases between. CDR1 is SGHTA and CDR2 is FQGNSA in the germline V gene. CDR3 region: CASSLFDRVNEQFF. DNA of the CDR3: TGTGCCAGCAGCTTGTTCGACAGAGTCAATGAGCAGTTCTTC.